These T cell receptor beta chains were read from a single sample in a study of blood T cell repertoires in COVID-19. Generated by immunoSEQ multiplex PCR, the TCRdb table keeps only in-frame clones and is missing some. This table holds 150,000 or so clones, less than 90% found once. The sample consisted of peripheral blood. Every receptor here comes from a young man with active or convalescent COVID-19. Both conserved end residues are part of each CDR3. Fields, in order: J gene, D gene, clone size, V gene, CDR3 length, CDR3 protein, CDR3 DNA. A D gene is named only where the DNA matches it firmly. Where a row states a size, it is once, few, many or the class of an expanded clone; other rows omit it.

TRBJ1-5,NA,NA,TRBV11-2,14,CASSFGTPNQPQHF,TGTGCCAGCAGCTTTGGGACTCCCAATCAGCCCCAGCATTTT
TRBJ1-5,NA,NA,TRBV19,15,CASSIRGDGNQPQHF,TGTGCCAGTAGTATTCGGGGGGACGGTAATCAGCCCCAGCATTTT
TRBJ2-7,TRBD2,NA,TRBV3-1/TRBV3-2,16,CASRRRLAGDSYEQYF,TGTGCCAGCAGACGGAGACTAGCGGGGGATTCCTACGAGCAGTACTTC
TRBJ1-5,NA,NA,TRBV19,14,CASSMGQINQPQHF,TGTGCCAGTAGTATGGGGCAGATAAATCAGCCCCAGCATTTT
TRBJ1-2,TRBD1,few,TRBV7-2,16,CASSHIRDRKNYGYTF,TGTGCCAGCAGTCACATTCGGGACAGGAAGAACTATGGCTACACCTTC
TRBJ1-1,NA,NA,TRBV5-6,17,CASSLAGRAVIGTEAFF,TGTGCCAGCAGCTTGGCCGGCAGGGCAGTAATAGGTACTGAAGCTTTCTTT
TRBJ2-2,NA,NA,TRBV19,12,CASGQNTGELFF,TGTGCCAGTGGACAGAACACCGGGGAGCTGTTTTTT
TRBJ2-5,TRBD2,NA,TRBV7-2,14,CASSSMAGVETQYF,TGTGCCAGCAGCTCGATGGCGGGGGTGGAGACCCAGTACTTC
TRBJ2-1,NA,NA,TRBV6-9,15,CASSYSWGHSNEQFF,TGTGCCAGCAGTTATTCTTGGGGACACTCCAATGAGCAGTTCTTC
TRBJ2-6,NA,NA,TRBV15,20,CATSRDMLPGAPSGANVLTF,TGTGCCACCAGCAGAGATATGTTACCGGGTGCCCCCTCTGGGGCCAACGTCCTGACTTTC
TRBJ2-3,NA,once,TRBV29-1,13,CSVDAGDTDTQYF,TGCAGCGTTGATGCAGGGGACACAGATACGCAGTATTTT
TRBJ1-2,TRBD1,NA,TRBV27,13,CASSPDRGLGYTF,TGTGCCAGCAGCCCGGACAGGGGGCTTGGCTACACCTTC
TRBJ1-1,NA,NA,TRBV7-2,14,CASSLIGGASRAFF,TGTGCCAGCAGCTTAATTGGGGGGGCTTCAAGGGCTTTCTTT
TRBJ1-1,NA,NA,TRBV28,16,CASSLPTGRMNTEAFF,TGTGCCAGCAGTTTGCCGACAGGCAGGATGAACACTGAAGCTTTCTTT
TRBJ1-3,TRBD1,once,TRBV5-6,16,CASSLLGQGSGNTIYF,TGTGCCAGCAGCTTGCTAGGACAGGGCTCTGGAAACACCATATATTTT
TRBJ2-3,NA,NA,TRBV3-1/TRBV3-2,15,CASSPSWAPSDTQYF,TGTGCCAGCAGCCCCTCGTGGGCGCCGTCGGATACGCAGTATTTT
TRBJ2-7,TRBD2,NA,TRBV28,15,CATTLAGGGTYEQYF,TGTGCCACCACATTAGCGGGAGGTGGAACCTACGAGCAGTACTTC
TRBJ2-5,TRBD2,NA,TRBV11-3,13,CASSFGAGGTQYF,TGTGCCAGCAGCTTTGGAGCGGGGGGGACCCAGTACTTC
TRBJ1-1,NA,once,TRBV5-4,14,CASSLGHRDTEAFF,TGTGCCAGCAGCTTAGGACATAGGGACACTGAAGCTTTCTTT
TRBJ1-5,NA,few,TRBV5-6,16,CASSLRSGNSNQPQHF,TGTGCCAGCAGCTTGCGGTCCGGGAATAGCAATCAGCCCCAGCATTTT
TRBJ2-1,TRBD2,NA,TRBV5-4,18,CASSNPSLAGVRYNEQFF,TGTGCCAGCAGCAATCCCTCTCTAGCGGGAGTTAGGTACAATGAGCAGTTCTTC
TRBJ1-1,TRBD1,NA,TRBV9,15,CASSFTGTGNTEAFF,TGTGCCAGCAGTTTCACCGGGACAGGGAACACTGAAGCTTTCTTT
TRBJ1-3,NA,NA,TRBV28,16,CASSLAGSGSGNTIYF,TGTGCCAGCAGTTTAGCGGGAAGTGGCTCTGGAAACACCATATATTTT
TRBJ2-1,TRBD2,NA,TRBV7-6,17,CASSLELAGGPGREQFF,TGTGCCAGCAGCTTAGAACTAGCGGGAGGGCCGGGACGTGAGCAGTTCTTC
TRBJ1-5,NA,NA,TRBV30,17,CAWSPNRDGLSNQPQHF,TGTGCCTGGAGCCCTAACAGGGACGGGCTTAGCAATCAGCCCCAGCATTTT
TRBJ2-7,NA,NA,TRBV11-3,15,CASSLAAGIPYEQYF,TGTGCCAGCAGCTTAGCGGCAGGTATACCCTACGAGCAGTACTTC
TRBJ2-7,NA,NA,TRBV29-1,15,CSVEEGPQSGYEQYF,TGCAGCGTTGAAGAGGGGCCACAGAGTGGCTACGAGCAGTACTTC
TRBJ1-2,NA,NA,TRBV6-5,12,CASSWDNYGYTF,TGTGCCAGCAGTTGGGACAATTATGGCTACACCTTC
TRBJ2-7,NA,once,TRBV30,13,CAWNEGTAYEQYF,TGTGCCTGGAATGAGGGTACGGCCTACGAGCAGTACTTC
TRBJ2-1,NA,NA,TRBV15,16,CATSRDKLAPYNEQFF,TGTGCCACCAGCAGAGATAAGCTAGCGCCTTACAATGAGCAGTTCTTC
TRBJ2-3,NA,NA,TRBV4-3,15,CASSQVHLGTDTQYF,TGCGCCAGCAGCCAAGTCCATCTCGGGACAGATACGCAGTATTTT
TRBJ2-5,NA,NA,TRBV21-1,17,CASSKEGQGMNGETQYF,TGTGCCAGCAGCAAAGAAGGACAGGGTATGAACGGAGAGACCCAGTACTTC
TRBJ2-6,NA,NA,TRBV6-7,20,CASILNPKTGTSSGANVLTF,TGTGCCAGCATCCTTAACCCAAAGACAGGAACTTCCTCTGGGGCCAACGTCCTGACTTTC
TRBJ1-1,TRBD1,NA,TRBV5-6,17,CASSPRTGLRMNTEAFF,TGTGCCAGCAGCCCCCGGACAGGATTACGCATGAACACTGAAGCTTTCTTT
TRBJ2-5,NA,once,TRBV6-2/TRBV6-3,16,CASSYSTPTGQETQYF,TGTGCCAGCAGTTACTCGACCCCGACAGGTCAAGAGACCCAGTACTTC
TRBJ2-3,NA,NA,TRBV6-1,15,CASSEGPVSTDTQYF,TGTGCCAGCAGTGAAGGGCCCGTTAGCACAGATACGCAGTATTTT
TRBJ2-5,NA,NA,TRBV4-1,11,CASSLGGTQYF,TGCGCCAGCAGCCTGGGGGGGACCCAGTACTTC
TRBJ2-5,TRBD2,NA,TRBV5-4,15,CASSRRSGLEETQYF,TGTGCCAGCAGCAGGAGGTCGGGACTAGAAGAGACCCAGTACTTC
TRBJ2-1,TRBD1,NA,TRBV29-1,13,CSAGQGTYNEQFF,TGCAGCGCCGGACAGGGGACATACAATGAGCAGTTCTTC
TRBJ2-1,TRBD2,NA,TRBV29-1,15,CSVSPGIAGVREQFF,TGCAGCGTTTCCCCCGGGATAGCGGGGGTCCGGGAGCAGTTCTTC
TRBJ1-1,TRBD1,NA,TRBV6-5,15,CASSRQGTLNTEAFF,TGTGCCAGCAGTCGACAGGGGACGTTGAACACTGAAGCTTTCTTT
TRBJ1-5,NA,NA,TRBV18,16,CASSLGQQARNQPQHF,TGTGCCAGCTCATTAGGACAGCAGGCCAGGAATCAGCCCCAGCATTTT
TRBJ2-1,NA,NA,TRBV3-1/TRBV3-2,16,CASSQTSLTAYNEQFF,TGTGCCAGCAGCCAAACGTCGCTGACAGCTTACAATGAGCAGTTCTTC
TRBJ2-5,TRBD2,NA,TRBV15,18,CATSRTGTSGRSHETQYF,TGTGCCACCAGCAGGACCGGGACTAGCGGGAGATCCCATGAGACCCAGTACTTC
TRBJ2-7,TRBD1,NA,TRBV6-5,16,CASSYLRTGNYYEQYF,TGTGCCAGCAGTTACTTAAGGACAGGAAACTACTACGAGCAGTACTTC
TRBJ1-4,TRBD1,NA,TRBV4-3,15,CASSQRQGVGEKLFF,TGCGCCAGCAGCCAGAGACAGGGAGTAGGTGAAAAACTGTTTTTT
TRBJ2-3,NA,NA,TRBV10-3,12,CAISEGGDTQYF,TGTGCCATCAGTGAGGGAGGAGATACGCAGTATTTT
TRBJ2-1,NA,NA,TRBV5-1,14,CASSLEAGHNEQFF,TGCGCCAGCAGCTTGGAGGCAGGGCACAATGAGCAGTTCTTC
TRBJ1-1,NA,NA,TRBV28,13,CASSSQGTAEAFF,TGTGCCAGCAGTTCGCAGGGGACCGCTGAAGCTTTCTTT
TRBJ2-4,TRBD2,few,TRBV6-6,15,CASRPLAGGLNIQYF,TGTGCCAGCAGACCTCTGGCGGGGGGGCTAAACATTCAGTACTTC
TRBJ2-7,TRBD1,NA,TRBV5-1,12,CASRSGGDEQYF,TGCGCTTCGAGGTCAGGGGGTGACGAGCAGTACTTC